This T cell receptor (beta chain) came from a study of identical twins. Study-level points and caveats: Researchers caution that invariant MAIT and iNKT cells could partly confound zero-insertion analyses. Conclusions rested on cross-sectional statistics rather than following the same donors.

Template switching added a universal primer site; cDNA carried unique molecular identifiers. MiXCR, applied by TCRdb to the 5' RACE reads, yields one record per CDR3 protein. The sample includes 1.5 million to 2 million distinct CDR3 sequences, under 35% seen only once; the top ten take about 0.27%. Trimming took 3 bases from V and 8 from J; bases not matched to a gene: 5. Per the germline V gene, CDR1 is SGHTA and CDR2 is FQGNSA. The length of the CDR3 is 13 residues. A remark on this clonotype: The target antigen is unknown.

The source is a newborn girl in good health. The rearrangement joins TRBV7-2 to TRBJ1-2, with 8 bases identical to TRBD1. Sequencing used cord blood. The CDR3 is CASSLDRARGYTF. CDR3 sequence (DNA): TGTGCCAGCAGCTTGGACAGGGCTCGAGGCTACACCTTC.